The T cell receptor beta chain described here comes from a study of response to subunit inactivated influenza vaccine. Overall study findings and caveats: Authors suggested seasonal influenza vaccinations each recruit few new T cells.

About this clonotype: What it binds is not known.

The V gene's germline CDR1 is SNHLY and CDR2 FYNNEI. Trimming left V 2 bases short and J 7 bases short, with 12 bases between. The CDR3 is 14 residues long. TCRdb recomputed calls from the RT-PCR reads with MiXCR, one row per CDR3 protein. Of around 850,000 distinct CDR3 sequences in the sample, approximately 17% were seen once. The chain employs TRBV2 and TRBJ2-1, with D perhaps matching TRBD2 (6 bases). The sequencing used PBMCs from blood, collected 5 days after vaccination. This TCR came from a man aged 50 to 60 who received an inactivated influenza vaccine. The CDR3 DNA follows: TGTGCCAGCAGTGAAAACGGGGGTCCTAATGAGCAGTTCTTC. Amino acid sequence: CASSENGGPNEQFF.